The T cell receptor (beta chain) under discussion was sequenced for a study of TIL therapy for anti-PD-1-resistant metastatic lung cancer. Study in general: Patients had a median age of about 55 years (range roughly 38-75).

CDR3 length: 18 residues. Trimming removed 0 bases from V and 0 bases from J, with 16 bases in between. CDR1 and CDR2 from the germline V gene are SGHRS and YFSETQ. The time point is: pre-treatment sample, taken before nivolumab and TIL therapy. Patients were adults with stage 4 NSCLC. This clone was found a few times. Sequencing used immunoSEQ v3. Profiling relied on immunoSEQ multiplex PCR, and the TCRdb table lists in-frame clones only, not all of them. The sample includes 35,000 or so clones, around four fifths of them seen just once. The rearrangement uses TRBV5-1 and TRBJ1-3; weak D call: TRBD1 (5 bases). The clonotype originates from a person aged 30 to 80 with non-small cell lung cancer. The sequencing used blood, collected at baseline. The CDR3 DNA reads as TGCGCCAGCAGCTTGGTCGGGACGAAGCCACTCTCTGGAAACACCATATATTTT. Its translation: CASSLVGTKPLSGNTIYF.